This T cell receptor beta chain was captured by sequencing in a study of beta chain features in type 1 diabetes. Study summary: Sorted cell examination encompassed 85 million to 130 million cells across all samples. Study-wide results and caveats: In patients and controls equally, PCR might favor templates that are shorter. The analysis here could not establish whether HLA type shapes TCRB rearrangement. Type 1 diabetes patients had moderately but significantly shorter TCRB CDR3s in all four CD4+ subsets.

Cells sorted by CD45RO/CCR7/CD25/CD127/CD95/CD27 comprised CD4+ naive, central memory, regulatory and stem cell-like memory cells. About this clone: Its cognate antigen is unknown.

From germline, CDR1 is SGDLS and CDR2 YYNGEE. CDR3 size: 17 residues. The J segment lost 6 bases and the V segment lost 4 bases, leaving 8 bases of the junction unmatched. Every bit of the isolated RNA underwent reverse transcription, so sequencing read expressed TCRB transcripts. Repertoires were generated with immunoSEQ multiplex PCR, while TCRdb's copy carries only in-frame clones and drops some. The table lists about 250,000 clones, roughly 10% of them singletons. This rearrangement joins TRBV9 to TRBJ2-2, with 14 nucleotides matching TRBD2. This clonotype originated in a man aged 25-45 years with type 1 diabetes. The specimen was naive CD4+ T cells from blood. CDR3 DNA: TGTGCCAGCAGCTCACAAGGACTAGCGGGGGGCCCCGGGGAGCTGTTTTTT. This gives the protein CASSSQGLAGGPGELFF.